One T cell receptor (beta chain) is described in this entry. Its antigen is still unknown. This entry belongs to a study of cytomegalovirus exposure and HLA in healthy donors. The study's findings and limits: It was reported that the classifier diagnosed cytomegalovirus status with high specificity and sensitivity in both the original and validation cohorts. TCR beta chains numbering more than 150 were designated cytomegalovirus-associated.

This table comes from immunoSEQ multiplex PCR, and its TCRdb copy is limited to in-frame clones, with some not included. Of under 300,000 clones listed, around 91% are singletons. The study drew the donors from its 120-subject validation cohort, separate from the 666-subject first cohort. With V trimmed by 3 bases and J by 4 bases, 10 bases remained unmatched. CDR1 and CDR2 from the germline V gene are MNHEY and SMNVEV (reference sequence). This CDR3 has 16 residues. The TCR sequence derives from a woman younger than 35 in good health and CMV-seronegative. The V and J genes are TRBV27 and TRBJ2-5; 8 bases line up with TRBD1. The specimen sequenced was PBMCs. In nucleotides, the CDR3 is TGTGCCAGCAGTTTCGGTTCAGGGGGCGTCGGAGAGACCCAGTACTTC. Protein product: CASSFGSGGVGETQYF.